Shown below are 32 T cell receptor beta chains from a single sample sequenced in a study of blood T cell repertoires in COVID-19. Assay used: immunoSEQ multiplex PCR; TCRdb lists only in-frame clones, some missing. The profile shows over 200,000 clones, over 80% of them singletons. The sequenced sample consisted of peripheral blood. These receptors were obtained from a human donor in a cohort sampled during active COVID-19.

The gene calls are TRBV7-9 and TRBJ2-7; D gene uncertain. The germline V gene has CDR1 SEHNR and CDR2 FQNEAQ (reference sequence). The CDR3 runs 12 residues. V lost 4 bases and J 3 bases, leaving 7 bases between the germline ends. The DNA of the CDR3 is TGTGCCAGCAGCTCCCGTATCTACGAGCAGTACTTC. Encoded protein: CASSSRIYEQYF.

Here the CDR3 DNA reads TGTGCCAGCAGCTTCTGGACGGGAGTGGGACTAGGGGAGCAGTACTTC. Protein: CASSFWTGVGLGEQYF. The chain recombines TRBV7-9 with TRBJ2-7; 8 nucleotides line up with TRBD2. Germline trimming cut 3 bases from V and 7 bases from J; bases unmatched to any gene: 14. The CDR3 contains 16 residues. Germline CDR1 is SEHNR and CDR2 is FQNEAQ (reference sequence). Using reference TRBV7-9 and TRBJ2-7 for the parts outside the CDR3, the full variable domain is DTGVSQNPRHKITKRGQNVTFRCDPISEHNRLYWYRQTLGQGPEFLTYFQNEAQLEKSRLLSDRFSAERPKGSFSTLEIQRTEQGDSAMYLCASSFWTGVGLGEQYFGPGTRLTVT.

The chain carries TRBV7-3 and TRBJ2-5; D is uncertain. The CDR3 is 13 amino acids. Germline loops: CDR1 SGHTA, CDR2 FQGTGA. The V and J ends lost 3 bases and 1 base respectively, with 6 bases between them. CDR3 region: CASSFPGQETQYF. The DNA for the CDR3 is TGTGCCAGCAGCTTTCCGGGCCAAGAGACCCAGTACTTC.

The CDR3 loop reads CASSLGGGPWNSPLHF. DNA for the CDR3: TGTGCCAGCAGCTTGGGAGGGGGCCCTTGGAATTCACCCCTCCACTTT. V is TRBV5-5 and J is TRBJ1-6; 7 positions agree with TRBD1. Germline lookup yields CDR1 SGHKS and CDR2 YYEKEE (reference sequence). J lost 7 bases, V lost 0 bases, and 7 bases had no gene match. There are 16 residues in the CDR3. The complete variable domain, with remaining parts taken from reference TRBV5-5 and TRBJ1-6, reads DAGVTQSPTHLIKTRGQQVTLRCSPISGHKSVSWYQQVLGQGPQFIFQYYEKEERGRGNFPDRFSARQFPNYSSELNVNALLLGDSALYLCASSLGGGPWNSPLHFGNGTRLTVT.

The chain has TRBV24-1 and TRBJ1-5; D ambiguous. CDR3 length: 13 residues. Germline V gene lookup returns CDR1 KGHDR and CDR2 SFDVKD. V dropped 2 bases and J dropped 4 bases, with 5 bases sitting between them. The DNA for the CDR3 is TGTGCCACCAGTGATTCTAGGAATCAGCCCCAGCATTTT. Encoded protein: CATSDSRNQPQHF.

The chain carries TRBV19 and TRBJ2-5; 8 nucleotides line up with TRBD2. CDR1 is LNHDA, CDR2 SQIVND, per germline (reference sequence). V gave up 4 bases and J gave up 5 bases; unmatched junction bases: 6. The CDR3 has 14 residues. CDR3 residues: CASSSGRRWETQYF. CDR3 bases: TGTGCCAGTAGTAGCGGGAGGAGGTGGGAGACCCAGTACTTC.

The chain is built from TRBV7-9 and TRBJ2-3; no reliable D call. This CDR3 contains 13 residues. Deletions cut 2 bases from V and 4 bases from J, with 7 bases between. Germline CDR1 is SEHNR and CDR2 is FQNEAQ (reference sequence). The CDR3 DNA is TGTGCCAGCAGCTTAATCTCTGCAGATACGCAGTATTTT. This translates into CASSLISADTQYF.

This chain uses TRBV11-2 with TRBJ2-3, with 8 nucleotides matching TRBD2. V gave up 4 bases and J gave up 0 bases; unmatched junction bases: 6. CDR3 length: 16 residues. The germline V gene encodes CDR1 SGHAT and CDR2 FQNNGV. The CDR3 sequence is CASSWMIAGSTDTQYF. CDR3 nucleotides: TGTGCCAGCAGCTGGATGATAGCGGGAAGCACAGATACGCAGTATTTT.

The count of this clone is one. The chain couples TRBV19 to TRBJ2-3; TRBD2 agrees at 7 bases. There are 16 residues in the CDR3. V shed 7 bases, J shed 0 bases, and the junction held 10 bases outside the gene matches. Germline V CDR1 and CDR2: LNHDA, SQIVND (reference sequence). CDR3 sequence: CASTQSGVLSTDTQYF. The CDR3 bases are TGTGCCAGTACCCAGAGCGGGGTATTAAGCACAGATACGCAGTATTTT.

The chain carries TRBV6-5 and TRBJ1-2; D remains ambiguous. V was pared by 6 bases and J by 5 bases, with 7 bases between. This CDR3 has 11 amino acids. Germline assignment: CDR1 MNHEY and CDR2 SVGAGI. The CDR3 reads CASSPGYGYTF. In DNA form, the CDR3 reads TGTGCCAGCAGCCCGGGATATGGCTACACCTTC.

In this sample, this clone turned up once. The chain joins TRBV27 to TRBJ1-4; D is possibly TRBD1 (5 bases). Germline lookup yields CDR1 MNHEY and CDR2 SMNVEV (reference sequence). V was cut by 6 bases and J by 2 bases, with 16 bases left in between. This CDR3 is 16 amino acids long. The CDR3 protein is CASSHRPGSTNEKLFF. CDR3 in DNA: TGTGCCAGCAGCCACAGGCCTGGATCGACTAATGAAAAACTGTTTTTT.

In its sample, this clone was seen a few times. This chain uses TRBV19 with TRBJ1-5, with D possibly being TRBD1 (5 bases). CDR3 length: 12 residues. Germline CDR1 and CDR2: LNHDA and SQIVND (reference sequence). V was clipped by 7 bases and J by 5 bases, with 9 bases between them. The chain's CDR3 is CASKGRDQPQHF. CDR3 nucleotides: TGTGCCAGTAAGGGCAGGGATCAGCCCCAGCATTTT.

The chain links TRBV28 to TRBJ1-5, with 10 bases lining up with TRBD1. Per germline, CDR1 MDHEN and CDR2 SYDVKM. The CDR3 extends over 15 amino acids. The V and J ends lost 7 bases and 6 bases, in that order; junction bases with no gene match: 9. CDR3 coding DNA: TGTGCCAGCACCCCCCCCGGACAGGGGGTTCAGCCCCAGCATTTT. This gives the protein CASTPPGQGVQPQHF.

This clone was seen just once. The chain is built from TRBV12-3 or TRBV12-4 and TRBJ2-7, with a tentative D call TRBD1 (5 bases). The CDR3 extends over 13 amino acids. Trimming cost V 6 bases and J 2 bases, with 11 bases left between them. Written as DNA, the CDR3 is TGTGCCAGCAGGGACATTATAACCTACGAGCAGTACTTC. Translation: CASRDIITYEQYF.

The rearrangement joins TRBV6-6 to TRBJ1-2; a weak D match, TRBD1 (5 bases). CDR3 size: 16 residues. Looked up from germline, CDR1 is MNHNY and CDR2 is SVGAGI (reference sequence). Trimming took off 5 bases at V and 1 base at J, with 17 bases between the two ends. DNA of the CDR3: TGTGCCAGCAGTACAGGACGGGGAGGTCTTAACTATGGCTACACCTTC. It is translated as CASSTGRGGLNYGYTF.

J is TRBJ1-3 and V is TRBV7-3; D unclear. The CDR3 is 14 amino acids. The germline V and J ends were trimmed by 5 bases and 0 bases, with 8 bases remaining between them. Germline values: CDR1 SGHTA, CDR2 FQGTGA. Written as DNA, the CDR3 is TGTGCCAGCAGCCGGGGTCTCTCTGGAAACACCATATATTTT. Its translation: CASSRGLSGNTIYF. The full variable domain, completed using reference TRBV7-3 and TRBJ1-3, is GAGVSQTPSNKVTEKGKYVELRCDPISGHTALYWYRQSLGQGPEFLIYFQGTGAADDSGLPNDRFFAVRPEGSVSTLKIQRTERGDSAVYLCASSRGLSGNTIYFGEGSWLTVV.

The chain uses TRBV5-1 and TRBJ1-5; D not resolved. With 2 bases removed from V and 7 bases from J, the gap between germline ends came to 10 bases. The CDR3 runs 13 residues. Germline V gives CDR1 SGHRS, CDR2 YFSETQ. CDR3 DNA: TGCGCCAGCAGCTTTGGCCCCCAACAGCCCCAGCATTTT. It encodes CASSFGPQQPQHF.

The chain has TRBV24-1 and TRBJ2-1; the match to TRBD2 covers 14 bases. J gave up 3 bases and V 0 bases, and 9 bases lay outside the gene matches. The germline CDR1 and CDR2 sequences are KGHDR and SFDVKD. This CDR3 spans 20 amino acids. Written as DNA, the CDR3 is TGTGCCACCAGTGATTTGCCGGGATCCGGGACTAGCGGGAGCTACAATGAGCAGTTCTTC. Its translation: CATSDLPGSGTSGSYNEQFF.

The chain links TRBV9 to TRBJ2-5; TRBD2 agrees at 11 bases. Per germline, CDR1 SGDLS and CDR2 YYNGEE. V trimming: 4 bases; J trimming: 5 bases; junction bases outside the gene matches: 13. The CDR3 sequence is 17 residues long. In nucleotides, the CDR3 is TGTGCCAGCAGCCCAGGGATAGCGGGAGGGCCTTGGGAGACCCAGTACTTC. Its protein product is CASSPGIAGGPWETQYF.

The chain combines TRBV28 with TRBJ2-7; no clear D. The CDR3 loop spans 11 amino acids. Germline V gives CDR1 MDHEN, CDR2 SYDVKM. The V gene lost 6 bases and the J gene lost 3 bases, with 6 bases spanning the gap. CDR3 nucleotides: TGTGCCAGCAGCCCAGACTACGAGCAGTACTTC. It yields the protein CASSPDYEQYF.

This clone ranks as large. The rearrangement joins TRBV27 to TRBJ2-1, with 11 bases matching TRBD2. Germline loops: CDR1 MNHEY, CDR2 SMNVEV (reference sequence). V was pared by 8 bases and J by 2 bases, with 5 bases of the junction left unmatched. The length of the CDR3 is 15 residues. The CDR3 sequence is CASGIAGGTYNEQFF. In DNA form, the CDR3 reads TGTGCCAGCGGCATAGCGGGAGGGACCTACAATGAGCAGTTCTTC.

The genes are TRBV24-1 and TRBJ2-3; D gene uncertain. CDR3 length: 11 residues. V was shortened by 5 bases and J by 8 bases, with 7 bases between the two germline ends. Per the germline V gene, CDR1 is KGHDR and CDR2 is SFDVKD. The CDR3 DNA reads TGTGCCACCAGTGCATACGGTACGCAGTATTTT. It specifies CATSAYGTQYF.

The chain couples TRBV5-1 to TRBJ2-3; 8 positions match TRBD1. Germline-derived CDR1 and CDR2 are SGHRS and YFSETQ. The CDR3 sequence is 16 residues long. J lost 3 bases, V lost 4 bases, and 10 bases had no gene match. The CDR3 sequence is CASSPGWTGWTDTQYF. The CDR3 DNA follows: TGCGCCAGCAGCCCCGGCTGGACAGGGTGGACAGATACGCAGTATTTT. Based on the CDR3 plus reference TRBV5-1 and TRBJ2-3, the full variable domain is KAGVTQTPRYLIKTRGQQVTLSCSPISGHRSVSWYQQTPGQGLQFLFEYFSETQRNKGNFPGRFSGRQFSNSRSEMNVSTLELGDSALYLCASSPGWTGWTDTQYFGPGTRLTVL.

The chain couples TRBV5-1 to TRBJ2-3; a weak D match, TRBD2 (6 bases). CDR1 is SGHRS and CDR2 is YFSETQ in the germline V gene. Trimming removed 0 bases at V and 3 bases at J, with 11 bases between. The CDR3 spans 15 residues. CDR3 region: CASSLVGRRTDTQYF. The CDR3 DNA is TGCGCCAGCAGCTTGGTCGGGAGAAGGACAGATACGCAGTATTTT.

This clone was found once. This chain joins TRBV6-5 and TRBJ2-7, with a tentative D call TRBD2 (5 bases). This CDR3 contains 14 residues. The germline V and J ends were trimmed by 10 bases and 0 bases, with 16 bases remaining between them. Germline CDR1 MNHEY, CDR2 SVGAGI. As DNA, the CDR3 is TGTGCCACCTCAGGACTGGTACCCTCCTACGAGCAGTACTTC. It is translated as CATSGLVPSYEQYF.

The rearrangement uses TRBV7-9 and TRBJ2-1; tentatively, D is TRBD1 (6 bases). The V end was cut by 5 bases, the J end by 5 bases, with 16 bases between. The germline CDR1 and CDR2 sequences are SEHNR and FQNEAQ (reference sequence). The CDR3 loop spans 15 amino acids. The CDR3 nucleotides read TGTGCCAGCAGCAGTACAGGGAGACGTAACAATGAGCAGTTCTTC. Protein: CASSSTGRRNNEQFF. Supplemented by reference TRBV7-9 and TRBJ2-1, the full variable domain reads DTGVSQNPRHKITKRGQNVTFRCDPISEHNRLYWYRQTLGQGPEFLTYFQNEAQLEKSRLLSDRFSAERPKGSFSTLEIQRTEQGDSAMYLCASSSTGRRNNEQFFGPGTRLTVL.

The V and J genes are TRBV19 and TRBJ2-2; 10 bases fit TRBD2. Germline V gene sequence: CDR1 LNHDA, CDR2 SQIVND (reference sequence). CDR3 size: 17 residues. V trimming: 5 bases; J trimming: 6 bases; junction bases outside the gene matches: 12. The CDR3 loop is CASSPRGLAGDPGELFF. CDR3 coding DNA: TGTGCCAGTAGTCCCCGGGGGCTAGCGGGAGACCCCGGGGAGCTGTTTTTT.

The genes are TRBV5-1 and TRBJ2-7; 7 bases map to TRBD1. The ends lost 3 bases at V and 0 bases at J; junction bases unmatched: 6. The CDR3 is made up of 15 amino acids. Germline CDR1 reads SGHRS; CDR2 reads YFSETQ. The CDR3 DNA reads TGCGCCAGCAGCTCACAGGGGTGGAGCTCCTACGAGCAGTACTTC. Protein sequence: CASSSQGWSSYEQYF. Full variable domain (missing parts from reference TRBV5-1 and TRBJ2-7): KAGVTQTPRYLIKTRGQQVTLSCSPISGHRSVSWYQQTPGQGLQFLFEYFSETQRNKGNFPGRFSGRQFSNSRSEMNVSTLELGDSALYLCASSSQGWSSYEQYFGPGTRLTVT.

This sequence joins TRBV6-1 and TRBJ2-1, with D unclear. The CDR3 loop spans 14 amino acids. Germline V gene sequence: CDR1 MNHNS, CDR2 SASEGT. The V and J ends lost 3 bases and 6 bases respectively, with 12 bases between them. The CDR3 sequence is CASSELLPGNEQFF. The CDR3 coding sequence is TGTGCCAGCAGTGAGCTCCTGCCGGGCAATGAGCAGTTCTTC.

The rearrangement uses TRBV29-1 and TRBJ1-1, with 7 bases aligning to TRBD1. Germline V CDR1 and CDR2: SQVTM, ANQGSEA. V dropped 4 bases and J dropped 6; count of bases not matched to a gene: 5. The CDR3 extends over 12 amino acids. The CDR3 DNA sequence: TGCAGCGTTGTACAGGGGCGCGCTGAAGCTTTCTTT. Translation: CSVVQGRAEAFF.

In DNA, the CDR3 is TGTGCCTGGAATGCCGGGACAGGGGCCTACGAGCAGTACTTC. As protein: CAWNAGTGAYEQYF. The chain uses TRBV30 and TRBJ2-7; 10 positions match TRBD1. This CDR3 is built from 14 residues. From germline, CDR1 is GTSNPN and CDR2 SVGIG (reference sequence). The J segment lost 2 bases and the V segment lost 4 bases, leaving 5 bases of the junction unmatched.

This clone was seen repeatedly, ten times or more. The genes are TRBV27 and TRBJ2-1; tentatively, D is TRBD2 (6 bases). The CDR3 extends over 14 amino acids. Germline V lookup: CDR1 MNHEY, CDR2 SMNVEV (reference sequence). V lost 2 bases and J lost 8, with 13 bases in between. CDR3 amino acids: CASSLKETRDEQFF. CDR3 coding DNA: TGTGCCAGCAGTTTAAAGGAGACTAGAGATGAGCAGTTCTTC.